These 13 T cell receptor beta chains share one sample of origin, sequenced in a study of cytomegalovirus exposure and HLA in healthy donors. 60 Vbeta and 13 Jbeta primers were used in PCR. Produced via immunoSEQ multiplex PCR; TCRdb's table is partial and in-frame only. The sample has some 160,000 clones; around 77% are singletons. Sequencing used PBMCs. The receptors were gathered from a man in his 60s in good health and CMV-seronegative.

This clone was recorded only once. V usage is TRBV7-9 and J usage is TRBJ2-3, with D tentatively TRBD2 (6 bases). Germline assignment: CDR1 SEHNR and CDR2 FQNEAQ (reference sequence). The CDR3 totals 16 residues. V lost 1 base and J 6 bases, leaving 17 bases between the germline ends. Here the CDR3 reads CASSLGARTTRDTQYF. The CDR3 coding sequence is TGTGCCAGCAGCTTAGGTGCCAGGACTACCCGGGATACGCAGTATTTT.

The V call is TRBV19, the J call TRBJ2-7; possibly TRBD2 for D (5 bases). V was clipped by 4 bases and J by 2 bases, with 15 bases between them. The germline V gene encodes CDR1 LNHDA and CDR2 SQIVND (reference sequence). The CDR3 runs to 15 residues. The CDR3 sequence: CASSTRERRPYEQYF. The DNA for the CDR3 is TGTGCCAGTAGTACACGCGAGCGGAGGCCCTACGAGCAGTACTTC.

This chain joins TRBV19 and TRBJ2-3, with 12 bases lining up with TRBD2. The CDR3 spans 16 residues. Germline V lookup: CDR1 LNHDA, CDR2 SQIVND (reference sequence). V was pared by 6 bases and J by 1 base, with 5 bases of the junction left unmatched. The CDR3 reads CASRDWTSGGTDTQYF. CDR3 nucleotide sequence: TGTGCCAGTAGGGATTGGACTAGCGGGGGCACAGATACGCAGTATTTT.

This clone was detected a few times. This chain links TRBV5-5 with TRBJ2-1; D gene ambiguous. Between the trimmed V and J ends, which lost 1 base and 6 bases, there was a span of 8 bases. The germline V gene encodes CDR1 SGHKS and CDR2 YYEKEE (reference sequence). The CDR3 runs to 13 residues. The DNA for the CDR3 is TGTGCCAGCAGCTTGCTTCCCCTCAATGAGCAGTTCTTC. Translation gives CASSLLPLNEQFF.

CDR3 DNA: TGTGCCAGCAGCTTAGTTAGGAGCTCCTACAATGAGCAGTTCTTC. It is translated as CASSLVRSSYNEQFF. This chain connects TRBV7-8 to TRBJ2-1; D gene uncertain. V lost 1 base and J 0 bases, leaving 7 bases between the germline ends. Germline CDR1 SGHVS, CDR2 FQNEAQ. This CDR3 is 15 amino acids long.

This chain links TRBV25-1 with TRBJ2-5, with a tentative D call TRBD2 (6 bases). V lost 4 bases and J lost 5, with 14 bases in between. Per the germline V gene, CDR1 is MGHDK and CDR2 is SYGVNS. The CDR3 is 14 amino acids. The CDR3 sequence is CASSGAGWRETQYF. The CDR3 DNA reads TGTGCCAGCAGTGGAGCGGGCTGGAGGGAGACCCAGTACTTC.

The chain combines TRBV28 with TRBJ2-7; D might be TRBD2 (6 bases). The CDR3 covers 14 residues. V dropped 4 bases and J dropped 6 bases, with 16 bases sitting between them. Germline V gives CDR1 MDHEN, CDR2 SYDVKM. CDR3 protein: CASSSPGVRGEQYF. CDR3 bases: TGTGCCAGCAGTTCCCCGGGAGTTCGGGGCGAGCAGTACTTC.

The chain is built from TRBV28 and TRBJ1-4; a possible D gene is TRBD1 (5 bases). CDR1 is MDHEN, CDR2 SYDVKM, per germline. The ends were cut back, 4 bases at V and 7 bases at J, with 19 bases in the middle. CDR3 length: 16 residues. The CDR3 region has the DNA TGTGCCAGCAGTTACATCTTAGGAGGGGCGGGTGAAAAACTGTTTTTT. Translation: CASSYILGGAGEKLFF.

The rearrangement links TRBV6-5 to TRBJ1-1; weak D call: TRBD1 (6 bases). CDR1 and CDR2 from the germline V gene are MNHEY and SVGAGI. Between the trimmed V and J ends, which lost 8 bases and 2 bases, there was a span of 15 bases. The CDR3 consists of 14 residues. DNA of the CDR3: TGTGCCAGCCGGGGGGGGGCTCTAAACACTGAAGCTTTCTTT. Translated, it gives CASRGGALNTEAFF.

The gene calls are TRBV11-2 and TRBJ2-7; tentative D call: TRBD2 (5 bases). CDR3 length: 12 amino acids. The germline V gene has CDR1 SGHAT and CDR2 FQNNGV. V lost 4 bases and J lost 6, with 10 bases in between. CDR3: CASSSTAVEQYF. The DNA for the CDR3 is TGTGCCAGCAGCTCCACAGCGGTCGAGCAGTACTTC.

The J gene is TRBJ2-7, the V gene TRBV7-9; tentative D call: TRBD2 (6 bases). With 3 bases removed from V and 2 bases from J, the gap between germline ends came to 20 bases. Germline assignment: CDR1 SEHNR and CDR2 FQNEAQ (reference sequence). The CDR3 covers 17 residues. Here the CDR3 reads CASSFTPGEQATYEQYF. The CDR3 nucleotides are TGTGCCAGCAGCTTTACCCCGGGGGAACAGGCCACCTACGAGCAGTACTTC.

The chain links TRBV5-6 to TRBJ1-1, with D uncertain. Trimming took 4 bases from V and 6 from J, leaving 13 bases between them. The CDR3 consists of 13 residues. Germline-derived CDR1 and CDR2 are SGHDT and YYEEEE. In DNA, the CDR3 is TGTGCCAGCAGCCTGACCGGGAGGGCTGAAGCTTTCTTT. This gives the protein CASSLTGRAEAFF.

DNA for the CDR3: TGTGCCAGCAGTTTGGCGACAGGAGCCACTAACTATGGCTACACCTTC. Protein sequence: CASSLATGATNYGYTF. The chain links TRBV28 to TRBJ1-2; D perhaps matches TRBD1 (6 bases). The CDR3 loop spans 16 amino acids. Trimming removed 3 bases from V and 0 bases from J, with 14 bases in between. Germline values: CDR1 MDHEN, CDR2 SYDVKM.